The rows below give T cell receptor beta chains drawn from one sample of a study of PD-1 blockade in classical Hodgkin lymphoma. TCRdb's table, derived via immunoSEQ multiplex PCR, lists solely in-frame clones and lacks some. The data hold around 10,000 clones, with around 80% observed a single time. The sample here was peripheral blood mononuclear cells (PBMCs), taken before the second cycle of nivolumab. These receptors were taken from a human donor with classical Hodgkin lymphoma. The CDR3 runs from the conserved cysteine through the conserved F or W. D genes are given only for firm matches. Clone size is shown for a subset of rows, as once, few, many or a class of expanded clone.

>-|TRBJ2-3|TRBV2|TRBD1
TGTGCCAGCTGGCAGGGGGCGACCGATACGCAGTATTTT
CASWQGATDTQYF
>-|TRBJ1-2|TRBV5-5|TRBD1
TGTGCCAGCAGCTTCCTTGGACAGGGAGGAGGCTACACCTTC
CASSFLGQGGGYTF
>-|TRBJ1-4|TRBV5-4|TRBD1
TGTGCCAGCAGCCCCAGGGGGAGCGAAGAAAAACTGTTTTTT
CASSPRGSEEKLFF
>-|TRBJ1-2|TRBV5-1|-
TGCGCCAGCAGCTCCGGACAATTTAACTATGGCTACACCTTC
CASSSGQFNYGYTF
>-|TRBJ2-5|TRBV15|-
TGTGCCACCAGCAGAGATTTTTTCCAGGGTGGGGAGACCCAGTACTTC
CATSRDFFQGGETQYF
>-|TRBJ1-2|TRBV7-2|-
TGTGCCAGCAGCTTAGTCCGGGGGGACTATGGCTACACCTTC
CASSLVRGDYGYTF
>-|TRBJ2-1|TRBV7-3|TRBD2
TGTGCCAGCAGCTTAATCCCTAGCGGGACCTCCTACAATGAGCAGTTCTTC
CASSLIPSGTSYNEQFF
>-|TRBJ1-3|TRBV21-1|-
TGTGCCAGCAGCAAAGGGACCCTACGCTCTGGAAACACCATATATTTT
CASSKGTLRSGNTIYF
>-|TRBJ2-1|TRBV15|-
TGTGCCACCAGCTCCCTTTCCTACCTTAACTACAATGAGCAGTTCTTC
CATSSLSYLNYNEQFF
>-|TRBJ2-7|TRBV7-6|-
TGTGCCAGCAGCTCAATCATCGACGGCTCCTACGAGCAGTACTTC
CASSSIIDGSYEQYF
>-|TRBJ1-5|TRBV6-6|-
TGTGCCAGCAGTTCAGGGGGCAATCAGCCCCAGCATTTT
CASSSGGNQPQHF
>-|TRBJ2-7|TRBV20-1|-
TGCAGTGTGGCGGGCTCCTACGAGCAGTACTTC
CSVAGSYEQYF
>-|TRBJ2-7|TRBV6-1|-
TGTGCCAGCAGTGAAGCCGATGGGCATCGGTACGAGCAGTACTTC
CASSEADGHRYEQYF
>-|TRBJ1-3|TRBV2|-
TGTGCCAGCAGTGTAGACCGATCTACTGGAAACACCATATATTTT
CASSVDRSTGNTIYF
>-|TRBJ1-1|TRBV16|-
TGTGCCAGCAGCCGGGATCTGAACACTGAAGCTTTCTTT
CASSRDLNTEAFF
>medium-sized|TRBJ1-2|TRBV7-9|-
TGTGCCAGCAGCTTAGGGGCGCCACAGGGTAATGGCTACACCTTC
CASSLGAPQGNGYTF
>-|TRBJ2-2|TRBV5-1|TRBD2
TGCGCCAGCAGCTTGAGAGGCGGACTAGACACCGGGGAGCTGTTTTTT
CASSLRGGLDTGELFF
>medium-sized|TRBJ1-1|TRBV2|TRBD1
TGTGCCAGCAGCCCCAGGACAGGAGGAAGAAACACTGAAGCTTTCTTT
CASSPRTGGRNTEAFF
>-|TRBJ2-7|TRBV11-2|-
TGTGCCAGCAGTCAAGGGACAATTTCAAACTCCTACGAGCAGTACTTC
CASSQGTISNSYEQYF
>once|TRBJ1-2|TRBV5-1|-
TGCGCCAGCAGCTTGGACCCCTCCTATGGCTACACCTTC
CASSLDPSYGYTF
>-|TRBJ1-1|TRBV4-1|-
TGCGCCAGCAGAGGGACTCTGAAGGGCACTGAAGCTTTCTTT
CASRGTLKGTEAFF
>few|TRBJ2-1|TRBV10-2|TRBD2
TGCGCCAGCAGTGAGTCCCCAGGAACCCTAGCGGGCTTCTACAATGAGCAGTTCTTC
CASSESPGTLAGFYNEQFF
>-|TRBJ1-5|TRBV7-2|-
TGTGCCAGCACCCAGAAAATTGGGGTTCTTACCAATCAGCCCCAGCATTTT
CASTQKIGVLTNQPQHF
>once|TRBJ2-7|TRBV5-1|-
TGCGCCAGCAGCCTAGGACCGACAGATGGGTTCGAGCAGTACTTC
CASSLGPTDGFEQYF
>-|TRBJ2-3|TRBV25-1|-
TGTGCCACCTCTTGGGGGGTTAGCACAGATACGCAGTATTTT
CATSWGVSTDTQYF
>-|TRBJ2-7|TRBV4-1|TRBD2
TGCGCCAGCAGCCAAGTTGTTAGCGGGGGAAACTACGAGCAGTACTTC
CASSQVVSGGNYEQYF
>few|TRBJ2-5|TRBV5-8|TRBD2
TGTGCCAGCAGCCTGGGTAGCGGGAGCAGGGGACAAGAGACCCAGTACTTC
CASSLGSGSRGQETQYF
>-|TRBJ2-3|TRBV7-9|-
TGTGCCAGCAGCTTATTAGCGGATTTAAGGGATACGCAGTATTTT
CASSLLADLRDTQYF
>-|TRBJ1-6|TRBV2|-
TGTGCCAGCAAGGTAGAAGAGCAGGGTCGTTCACCCCTCCACTTT
CASKVEEQGRSPLHF
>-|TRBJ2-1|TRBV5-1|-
TGCGCCAGCAGCTTGCGCTCCCCTGGACGGCGCGGGGTTACCAATGAGCAGTTCTTC
CASSLRSPGRRGVTNEQFF
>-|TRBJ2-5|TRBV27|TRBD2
TGTGCCAGCAGTTCCCTAACCGGGACTAGCGGGCCTTACCAAGAGACCCAGTACTTC
CASSSLTGTSGPYQETQYF
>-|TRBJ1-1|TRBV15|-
TGTGCCACCAGCAGAGATCCCCGCCTCGACGGGAACACTGAAGCTTTCTTT
CATSRDPRLDGNTEAFF
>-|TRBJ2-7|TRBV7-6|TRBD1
TGTGCCAGCAGCTTAAGCCGACAGGGAAACGAGCAGTACTTC
CASSLSRQGNEQYF
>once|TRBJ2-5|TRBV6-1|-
TGTGCCAGCAGTGAATCCCTGGGGGCCCGAGAGACCCAGTACTTC
CASSESLGARETQYF
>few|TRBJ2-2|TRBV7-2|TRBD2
TGTGCCAGCAGTTCGGGACTAGCGGGAGTCAAAGTTAACACCGGGGAGCTGTTTTTT
CASSSGLAGVKVNTGELFF
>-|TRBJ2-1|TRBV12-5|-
TGTGCTAGTGGATCCCCCCCCGGGACGACTACCCGCAGCTCCTACAATGAGCAGTTCTTC
CASGSPPGTTTRSSYNEQFF
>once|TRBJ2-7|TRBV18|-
TGTGCCAGCTCACCTAAAGACTCTACCGAGCAGTACTTC
CASSPKDSTEQYF
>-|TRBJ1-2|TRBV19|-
TGTGCCAGTAGTATTAGGTCGGGAGGCTATGGCTACACCTTC
CASSIRSGGYGYTF
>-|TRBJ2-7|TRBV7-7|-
TGTGCTAGCAGCTTATACAGCGCCTACGAGCAGTACTTC
CASSLYSAYEQYF
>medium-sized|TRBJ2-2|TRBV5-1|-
TGCGCCAGCAGCTTGCAGGAGAACACCGGGGAGCTGTTTTTT
CASSLQENTGELFF
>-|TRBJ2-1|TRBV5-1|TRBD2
TGCGCCAGCAGACCTAGCGGTCATCCCTACAATGAGCAGTTCTTC
CASRPSGHPYNEQFF
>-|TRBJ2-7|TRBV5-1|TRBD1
TGCGCCAGCAGCTTCCGGGACAGTTTTTCCTACGAGCAGTACTTC
CASSFRDSFSYEQYF
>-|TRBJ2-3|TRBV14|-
TGTGCCAGCAGCCAAGATAGGGACGGGGTTCAGTATTTT
CASSQDRDGVQYF
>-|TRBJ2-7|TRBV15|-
TGTGCCACGGGAGGAACCTACGAGCAGTACTTC
CATGGTYEQYF
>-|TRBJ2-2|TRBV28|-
TGTGCCAGCAGTTTATGGGCAAGACAAGCAGACACCGGGGAGCTGTTTTTT
CASSLWARQADTGELFF